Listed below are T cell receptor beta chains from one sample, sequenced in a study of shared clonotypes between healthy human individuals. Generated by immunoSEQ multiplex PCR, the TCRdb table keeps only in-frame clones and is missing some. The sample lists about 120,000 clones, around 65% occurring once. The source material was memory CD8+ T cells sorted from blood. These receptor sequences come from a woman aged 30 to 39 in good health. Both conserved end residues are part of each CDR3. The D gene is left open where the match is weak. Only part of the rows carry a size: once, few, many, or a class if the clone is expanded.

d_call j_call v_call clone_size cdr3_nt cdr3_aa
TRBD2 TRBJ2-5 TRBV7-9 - TGTGCCAGCAGCTTAGGCGTGGGACTAGCGGGATTTACCGAGACCCAGTACTTC CASSLGVGLAGFTETQYF
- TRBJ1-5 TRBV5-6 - TGTGCCAGCAGCTTCTGGACAGACAATCAGCCCCAGCATTTT CASSFWTDNQPQHF
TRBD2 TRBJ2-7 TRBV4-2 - TGTGCCAGCAGCCAAGAGGAAACTAGCGGGGACTCCTACGAGCAGTACTTC CASSQEETSGDSYEQYF
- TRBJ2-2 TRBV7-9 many TGTGCCAGCAGCGACCCCAATCAAAGGTCCGGGGAGCTGTTTTTT CASSDPNQRSGELFF
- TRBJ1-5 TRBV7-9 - TGTGCCAGCAGCTTCTTTGGTCAGCCCCAGCATTTT CASSFFGQPQHF
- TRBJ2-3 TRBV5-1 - TGCGCCAGCAGCTTGGCACTTTGGAGCCATGAGGCAGATACGCAGTATTTT CASSLALWSHEADTQYF
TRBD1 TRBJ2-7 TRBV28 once TGTGCCAGCAGGTCGGGACAGAGCTACGAGCAGTACTTC CASRSGQSYEQYF
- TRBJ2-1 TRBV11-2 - TGTGCCAGCAGCTTGGGGCCGGCAGGCAGGTACAATGAGCAGTTCTTC CASSLGPAGRYNEQFF
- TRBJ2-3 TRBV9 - TGTGCCAGCAGCAGTGGGTTCAGTGGCGCAGATACGCAGTATTTT CASSSGFSGADTQYF
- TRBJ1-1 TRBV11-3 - TGTGCCAGCAGCTTCCAGGAGAACACTGAAGCTTTCTTT CASSFQENTEAFF
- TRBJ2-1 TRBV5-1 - TGCGCCAGCAGCTTGTTGACTAGTTGGTACAATGAGCAGTTCTTC CASSLLTSWYNEQFF
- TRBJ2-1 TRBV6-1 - TGTGCCAGCAGTCGGGCTAGCGAGGCTGAGCAGTTCTTC CASSRASEAEQFF
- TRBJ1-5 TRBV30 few TGTGCCTGGAGTGTACGGCAGAGGATGGCGCCCCAGCATTTT CAWSVRQRMAPQHF
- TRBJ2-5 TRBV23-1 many TGCGCCAGCAGTCAAACCGGACTCTCACAAGAGACCCAGTACTTC CASSQTGLSQETQYF
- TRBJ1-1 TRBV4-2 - TGTGCCAGCAGCCCAATTATCGGGGTAAGGCTAGGTGAAGCTTTCTTT CASSPIIGVRLGEAFF
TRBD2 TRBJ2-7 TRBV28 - TGTGCCAGCACGCGGGGAGGGGTTGGCTACGAGCAGTACTTC CASTRGGVGYEQYF
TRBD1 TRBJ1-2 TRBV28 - TGTGCCAGCAGTTTGGTTGGGACAGGGGCTAACTATGGCTACACCTTC CASSLVGTGANYGYTF
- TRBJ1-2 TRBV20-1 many TGCAGTGCGACGGAAGGGGGCTACACCTTC CSATEGGYTF
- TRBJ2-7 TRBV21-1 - TGTGCCAGCAGCAGACCCGATTACGAGCAGTACTTC CASSRPDYEQYF
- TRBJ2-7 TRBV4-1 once TGCGCCAGCAGCCTCTCACGCGGGGCCCCTGGCGAGCAGTACTTC CASSLSRGAPGEQYF
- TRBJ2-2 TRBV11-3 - TGTGCCAGCAGCTACGGGGCTCACAGGGACACCGGGGAGCTGTTTTTT CASSYGAHRDTGELFF
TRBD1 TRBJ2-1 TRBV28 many TGTGCCAGCAGTTCCCGAACTCGGGACAGGGTAGGCAATGAGCAGTTCTTC CASSSRTRDRVGNEQFF
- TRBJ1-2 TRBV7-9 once TGTGCCAGCAGCTTAGACAGCCTGAACTATGGCTACACCTTC CASSLDSLNYGYTF
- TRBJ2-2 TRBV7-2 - TGTGCCAGCAGCTTATGGCCGCCGCAGCGGTCGGGGGAGCTGTTTTTT CASSLWPPQRSGELFF
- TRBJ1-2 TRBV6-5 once TGTGCCAGCTCATCACCCGGGGAGCTCGGTGGCTACACCTTC CASSSPGELGGYTF
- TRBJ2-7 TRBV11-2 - TGTGCCAGCAGCTTAGGAGGGGGTTACGAGCAGTACTTC CASSLGGGYEQYF
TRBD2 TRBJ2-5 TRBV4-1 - TGTGCCAGCAGCGCGAGACTAGCGGGAGTCGGTGAGACCCAGTACTTC CASSARLAGVGETQYF
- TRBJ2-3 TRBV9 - TGTGCCAGCAGCGTTCCCCGGGACTTTAACACAGATACGCAGTATTTT CASSVPRDFNTDTQYF
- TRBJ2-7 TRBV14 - TGTGCCAGCAGCCCTAGGACAGTTTCCCACGAGCAGTACTTC CASSPRTVSHEQYF
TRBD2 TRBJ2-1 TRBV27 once TGTGCCAGCAGTGTAGACCCACGCCGACTAGCGGACATTCCTCATGAGCAGTTCTTC CASSVDPRRLADIPHEQFF
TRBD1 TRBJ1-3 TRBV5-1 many TGCGCCAGCAGCCTGACCGGGACAGTTTCAGCTGGAAACACCATATATTTT CASSLTGTVSAGNTIYF
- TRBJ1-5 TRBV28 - TGTGCCAGCAGTTTACAGGGCGTGAATAGTAATCAGCCCCAGCATTTT CASSLQGVNSNQPQHF
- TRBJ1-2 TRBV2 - TGTGCCAGCAGTAACAGGGCGGCTGGCTACACCTTC CASSNRAAGYTF
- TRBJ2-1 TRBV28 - TGTGCCAGCAGTTTATCTTATAGGGTAGTACGGGGCCAGGTCAATGAGCAGTTCTTC CASSLSYRVVRGQVNEQFF
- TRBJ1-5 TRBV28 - TGTGCCAGCACCCAGGGGTTTATTCAGCCCCAGCATTTT CASTQGFIQPQHF